Listed below are T cell receptor beta chains from one sample, sequenced in a study of T cells expressing NK-cell markers. TCRdb reprocessed the 5' RACE reads, with one entry per CDR3 protein and no DNA. The sample table sets out some 500,000 distinct CDR3 sequences. Source material: blood T cells: a sorted CD56 or NKG2C T cell subset, CD4+ or CD8+ T cells, or bulk PBMC T cells (not recorded which). The source is a woman aged 50 to 60 in good health. Each CDR3 is given with its conserved first and last residue.

TRBV5-5,TRBJ1-5,CASSSTGYSQPQHF
TRBV29-1,TRBJ2-4,CSVGGGGKNIQYF
TRBV5-1,TRBJ2-5,CASSLGLRKETQYF
TRBV18,TRBJ1-5,CASSPQGGNQPQHF
TRBV12-3/TRBV12-4,TRBJ1-5,CASSLAHSVSNQPQHF
TRBV5-1,TRBJ2-7,CASSTDHEQYF
TRBV7-8,TRBJ2-1,CASSLLGQGWDLDKQFF
TRBV12-3/TRBV12-4,TRBJ2-1,CASSALAGAYNEQFF
TRBV14,TRBJ2-3,CASTPFGGSGTDTQYF
TRBV2,TRBJ1-2,CASSESRNNYGYTF
TRBV5-1,TRBJ2-1,CASSLRLDEQFF
TRBV7-2,TRBJ1-3,CASSSGQTGNTIYF
TRBV5-1,TRBJ2-5,CASSFWDSAQETQYF
TRBV28,TRBJ1-1,CASSSQIDHTEAFF
TRBV20-1,TRBJ2-5,CSAIPTSQGVETQYF
TRBV20-1,TRBJ2-3,CSARPPQLGAGGRFDTQYF
TRBV11-2,TRBJ2-2,CASSLRPGTGELFF
TRBV29-1,TRBJ2-3,CSVIEGGTQYF
TRBV7-9,TRBJ2-5,CASSTSGAAETQYF
TRBV24-1,TRBJ1-4,CATSDSPRGSNEKLFF
TRBV4-1,TRBJ2-4,CASSQPYSGPKNIQYF
TRBV3-1,TRBJ2-3,CASSQAGDFTDTQYF
TRBV27,TRBJ2-7,CASSLTWSYEQYF
TRBV12-3/TRBV12-4,TRBJ2-7,CASSLGGSHSYEQYF
TRBV7-9,TRBJ2-3,CASSLDGRQDTQYF
TRBV9,TRBJ1-1,CASSAGTGGANTEAFF
TRBV30,TRBJ1-1,CAWSRSLEAFF
TRBV24-1,TRBJ2-1,CATSDIGTGTDNEQFF
TRBV29-1,TRBJ1-1,CSVQGRLGGEAFF
TRBV5-1,TRBJ2-1,CASSNLGSDEQFF
TRBV7-9,TRBJ2-7,CASSLLEAEQYF
TRBV7-2,TRBJ1-5,CASSLAQGLNQPQHF
TRBV11-3,TRBJ2-3,CASSLVIASSIADTQYF
TRBV3-1,TRBJ1-1,CASSQPGGTEMNTEAFF
TRBV20-1,TRBJ2-7,CSASGRGSSYEQYF
TRBV7-8,TRBJ2-3,CASSLASSGYSTDTQYF
TRBV25-1,TRBJ2-7,CASMGIATYEQYF
TRBV10-3,TRBJ1-2,CAIRNGQVYGYTF
TRBV10-2,TRBJ2-1,CASSEYGLAGGSPSLFF
TRBV2,TRBJ2-1,CASKIGTSGSYEQFF
TRBV9,TRBJ2-1,CASRASVQGGEQFF
TRBV7-6,TRBJ2-1,CASSEGRVLNEQFF
TRBV11-3,TRBJ2-1,CASSSSGGRSSYNEQFF
TRBV7-6,TRBJ1-3,CASSLALGSGNTIYF
TRBV12-3/TRBV12-4,TRBJ2-1,CASREAGTSFEQFF
TRBV23-1,TRBJ2-3,CASSQKRTGTSGRAGDTQYF
TRBV29-1,TRBJ2-1,CSVDRGELYNEQFF
TRBV7-9,TRBJ2-7,CASSKSWREGRNEQYF
TRBV5-1,TRBJ2-2,CASTPAGTGELFF
TRBV10-1,TRBJ2-3,CASEIQTSTDTQYF
TRBV4-1,TRBJ1-1,CASSQGLRVRGSEAFF
TRBV5-1,TRBJ2-1,CASSFGGSGGNEQFF
TRBV3-1,TRBJ2-3,CASSQVRLDTQYF
TRBV24-1,TRBJ2-5,CATSGSKEGNQYF
TRBV3-1,TRBJ1-2,CASSQGTPPVNYGYTF